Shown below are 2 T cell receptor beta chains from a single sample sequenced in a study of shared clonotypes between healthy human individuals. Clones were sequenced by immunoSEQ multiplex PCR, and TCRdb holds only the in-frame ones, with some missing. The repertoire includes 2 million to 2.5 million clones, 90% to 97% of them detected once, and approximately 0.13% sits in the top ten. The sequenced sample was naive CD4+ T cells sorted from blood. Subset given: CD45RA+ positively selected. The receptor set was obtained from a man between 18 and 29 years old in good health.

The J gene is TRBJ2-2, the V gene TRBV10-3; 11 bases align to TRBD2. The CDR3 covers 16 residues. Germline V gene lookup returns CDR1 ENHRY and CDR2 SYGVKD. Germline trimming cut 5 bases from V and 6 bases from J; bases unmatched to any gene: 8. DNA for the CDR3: TGTGCCATCAGTCCCCGACTAGCGGGAAGCGCCGGGGAGCTGTTTTTT. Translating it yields CAISPRLAGSAGELFF.

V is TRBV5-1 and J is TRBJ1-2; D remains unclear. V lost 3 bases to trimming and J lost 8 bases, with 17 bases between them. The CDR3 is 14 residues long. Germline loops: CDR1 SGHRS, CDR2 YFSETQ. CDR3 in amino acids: CASSYTLDGDGYTF. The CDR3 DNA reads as TGCGCCAGCAGCTATACCCTTGACGGAGACGGCTACACCTTC.